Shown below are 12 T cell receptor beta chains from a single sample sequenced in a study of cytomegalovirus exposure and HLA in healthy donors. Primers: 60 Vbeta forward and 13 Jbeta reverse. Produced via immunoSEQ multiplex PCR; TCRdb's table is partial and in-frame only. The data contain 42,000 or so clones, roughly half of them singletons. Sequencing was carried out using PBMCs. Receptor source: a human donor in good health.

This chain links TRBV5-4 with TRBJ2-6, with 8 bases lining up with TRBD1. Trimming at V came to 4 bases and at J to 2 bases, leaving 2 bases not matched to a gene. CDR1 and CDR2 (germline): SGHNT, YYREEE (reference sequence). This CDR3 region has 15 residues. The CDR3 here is CASSKQGAGANVLTF. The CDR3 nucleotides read TGTGCCAGCAGCAAACAGGGGGCTGGGGCCAACGTCCTGACTTTC.

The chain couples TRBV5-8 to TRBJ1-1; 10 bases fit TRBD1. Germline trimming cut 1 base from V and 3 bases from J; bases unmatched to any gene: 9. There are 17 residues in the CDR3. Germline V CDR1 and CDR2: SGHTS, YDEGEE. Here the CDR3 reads CASSLLGQGFGDTEAFF. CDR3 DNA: TGTGCCAGCAGCTTGTTGGGACAGGGGTTCGGGGACACTGAAGCTTTCTTT.

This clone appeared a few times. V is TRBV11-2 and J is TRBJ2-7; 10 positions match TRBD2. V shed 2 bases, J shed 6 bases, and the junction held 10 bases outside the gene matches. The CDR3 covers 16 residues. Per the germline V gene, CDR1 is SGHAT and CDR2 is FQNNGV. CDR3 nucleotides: TGTGCCAGCAGCTTATTGGGTAGCGGGGGGTATACCGAGCAGTACTTC. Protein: CASSLLGSGGYTEQYF.

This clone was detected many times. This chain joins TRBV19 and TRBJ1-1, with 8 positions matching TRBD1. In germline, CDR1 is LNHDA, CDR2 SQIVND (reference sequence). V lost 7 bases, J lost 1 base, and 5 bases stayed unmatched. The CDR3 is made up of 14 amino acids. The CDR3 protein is CASISGTGNTEAFF. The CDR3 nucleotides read TGTGCCAGTATCTCCGGGACAGGGAACACTGAAGCTTTCTTT. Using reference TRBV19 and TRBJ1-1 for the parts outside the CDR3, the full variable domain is DGGITQSPKYLFRKEGQNVTLSCEQNLNHDAMYWYRQDPGQGLRLIYYSQIVNDFQKGDIAEGYSVSREKKESFPLTVTSAQKNPTAFYLCASISGTGNTEAFFGQGTRLTVV.

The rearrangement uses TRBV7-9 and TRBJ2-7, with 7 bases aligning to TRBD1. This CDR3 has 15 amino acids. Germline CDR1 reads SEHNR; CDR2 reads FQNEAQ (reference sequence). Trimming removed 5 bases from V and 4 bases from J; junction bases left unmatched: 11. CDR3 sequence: CASSVLGDRAYEQYF. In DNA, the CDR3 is TGTGCCAGCAGCGTGCTCGGCGACAGGGCTTACGAGCAGTACTTC.

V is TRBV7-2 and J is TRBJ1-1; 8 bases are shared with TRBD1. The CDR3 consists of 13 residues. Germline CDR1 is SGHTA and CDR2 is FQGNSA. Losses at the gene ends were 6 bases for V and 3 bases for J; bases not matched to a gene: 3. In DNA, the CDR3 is TGTGCCAGCAGTCGACAGGGGTACACTGAAGCTTTCTTT. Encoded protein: CASSRQGYTEAFF.

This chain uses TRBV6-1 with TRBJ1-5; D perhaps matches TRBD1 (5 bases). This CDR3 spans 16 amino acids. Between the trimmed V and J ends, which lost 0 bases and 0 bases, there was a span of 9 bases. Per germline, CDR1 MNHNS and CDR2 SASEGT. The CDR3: CASSEAGPYSNQPQHF. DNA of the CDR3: TGTGCCAGCAGTGAAGCGGGGCCATATAGCAATCAGCCCCAGCATTTT.

The CDR3 protein is CASSFRTPGGTNTGELFF. The CDR3 DNA reads TGTGCCAGCAGCTTCCGGACCCCAGGGGGTACGAACACCGGGGAGCTGTTTTTT. This sequence joins TRBV7-2 and TRBJ2-2; 7 bases fit TRBD1. CDR1 is SGHTA, CDR2 FQGNSA, per germline. The CDR3 covers 18 residues. After removal of 3 bases from V and 0 bases from J, the junction contained 10 bases not matched to a gene.

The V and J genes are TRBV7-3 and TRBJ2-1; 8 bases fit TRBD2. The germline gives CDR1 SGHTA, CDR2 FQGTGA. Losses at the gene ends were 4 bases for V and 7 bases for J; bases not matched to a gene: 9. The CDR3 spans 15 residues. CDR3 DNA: TGTGCCAGCAGCTCTACCGGGACTAGGGGTAATGAGCAGTTCTTC. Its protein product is CASSSTGTRGNEQFF. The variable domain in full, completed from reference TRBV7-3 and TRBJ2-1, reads GAGVSQTPSNKVTEKGKYVELRCDPISGHTALYWYRQSLGQGPEFLIYFQGTGAADDSGLPNDRFFAVRPEGSVSTLKIQRTERGDSAVYLCASSSTGTRGNEQFFGPGTRLTVL.

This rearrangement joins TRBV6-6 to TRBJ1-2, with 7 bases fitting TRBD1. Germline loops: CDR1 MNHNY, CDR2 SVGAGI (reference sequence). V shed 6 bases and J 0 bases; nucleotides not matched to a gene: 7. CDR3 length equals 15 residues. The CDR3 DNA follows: TGTGCCAGCAGGGGGACAGTTACTACTAACTATGGCTACACCTTC. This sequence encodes CASRGTVTTNYGYTF.

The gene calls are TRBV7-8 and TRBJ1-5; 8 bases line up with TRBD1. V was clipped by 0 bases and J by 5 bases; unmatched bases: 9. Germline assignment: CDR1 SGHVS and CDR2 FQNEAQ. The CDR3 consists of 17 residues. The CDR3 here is CASSLAWTGSIDQPQHF. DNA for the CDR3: TGTGCCAGCAGCTTAGCCTGGACAGGGAGTATTGATCAGCCCCAGCATTTT.

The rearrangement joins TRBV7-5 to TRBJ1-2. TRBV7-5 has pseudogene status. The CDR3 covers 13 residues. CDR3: CARSPHPGSGYTF. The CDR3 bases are TGTGCCAGAAGCCCCCACCCGGGAAGTGGCTACACCTTC.